The 11 T cell receptor beta chains in this list originate from one sample, sequenced in a study of cytomegalovirus exposure and HLA in healthy donors. 60 Vbeta and 13 Jbeta primers were used in PCR. The table came from immunoSEQ multiplex PCR; TCRdb's copy has only in-frame clones and leaves some out. This table holds 65,000 to 95,000 clones, about three quarters found once. Sequenced: PBMCs. The source is a male donor in good health and CMV-seropositive.

This chain uses TRBV15 with TRBJ2-7; 10 bases fit TRBD1. V was pared by 4 bases and J by 0 bases, with 3 bases of the junction left unmatched. Germline CDR1 reads LNHNV; CDR2 reads YYDKDF (reference sequence). The CDR3 has 15 residues. CDR3 DNA sequence: TGTGCCACCAGCAAAGGGACAGGGGTCTCCTACGAGCAGTACTTC. This translates into CATSKGTGVSYEQYF.

This CDR3 reads CASSPPGTGNNEQFF. CDR3 DNA sequence: TGCGCCAGCAGCCCCCCCGGGACAGGAAACAATGAGCAGTTCTTC. The chain combines TRBV5-1 with TRBJ2-1; 8 bases are a match to TRBD1. V was clipped by 4 bases and J by 5 bases; unmatched bases: 8. This CDR3 contains 15 residues. Germline V CDR1 and CDR2: SGHRS, YFSETQ. Complete variable domain (other parts from reference TRBV5-1 and TRBJ2-1): KAGVTQTPRYLIKTRGQQVTLSCSPISGHRSVSWYQQTPGQGLQFLFEYFSETQRNKGNFPGRFSGRQFSNSRSEMNVSTLELGDSALYLCASSPPGTGNNEQFFGPGTRLTVL.

This rearrangement joins TRBV4-1 to TRBJ2-3; 8 bases match TRBD2. After removal of 7 bases from V and 3 bases from J, the junction contained 6 bases not matched to a gene. The CDR3 runs 14 residues. The V gene's germline CDR1 is MGHRA and CDR2 YSYEKL. CDR3 coding DNA: TGCGCCAGCACCTCCGGGACTAGAACAGATACGCAGTATTTT. Encoded protein: CASTSGTRTDTQYF.

The chain uses TRBV7-2 and TRBJ2-5; TRBD1 matches at 9 bases. V shed 3 bases and J 4 bases; nucleotides not matched to a gene: 6. Germline V lookup: CDR1 SGHTA, CDR2 FQGNSA. CDR3 length equals 15 residues. CDR3: CASSLAGTGLETQYF. CDR3 nucleotides: TGTGCCAGCAGCTTGGCCGGGACAGGGTTAGAGACCCAGTACTTC.

The chain carries TRBV7-2 and TRBJ2-7; 7 nucleotides match TRBD1. Germline-derived CDR1 and CDR2 are SGHTA and FQGNSA. CDR3 size: 13 residues. The trim removed 4 bases at V and 3 bases at J, leaving 3 bases unmatched. The CDR3 sequence is CASSSRTGYEQYF. The CDR3 coding sequence is TGTGCCAGCAGCTCCAGGACAGGCTACGAGCAGTACTTC.

The rearrangement links TRBV5-1 to TRBJ2-1, with 10 bases fitting TRBD2. CDR1 is SGHRS and CDR2 is YFSETQ in the germline V gene. This CDR3 has 19 amino acids. The J segment lost 3 bases and the V segment lost 0 bases, leaving 12 bases of the junction unmatched. The DNA of the CDR3 is TGCGCCAGCAGCTTGGCTAGCGGGAGTATTTATAAGGGCTACAATGAGCAGTTCTTC. It yields the protein CASSLASGSIYKGYNEQFF.

About this clone itself: Sequence at one end of the junction differs from germline and may be a read error. The chain employs TRBV19 and TRBJ2-3; 13 bases map to TRBD2. CDR3 length: 17 amino acids. In germline, CDR1 is LNHDA, CDR2 SQIVND (reference sequence). CDR3 sequence: CVSSLGLAGSSTDTQYF. CDR3 nucleotide sequence: TGTGTCAGTAGTCTGGGACTAGCGGGGTCTAGCACAGATACGCAGTATTTT. The full variable domain, in which reference TRBV19 and TRBJ2-3 provide the parts outside the CDR3, is DGGITQSPKYLFRKEGQNVTLSCEQNLNHDAMYWYRQDPGQGLRLIYYSQIVNDFQKGDIAEGYSVSREKKESFPLTVTSAQKNPTAFYLCVSSLGLAGSSTDTQYFGPGTRLTVL.

The rearrangement links TRBV5-4 to TRBJ1-2; 7 nucleotides match TRBD1. V was pared by 1 base and J by 7 bases, with 13 bases of the junction left unmatched. This CDR3 spans 16 amino acids. The germline V gene has CDR1 SGHNT and CDR2 YYREEE (reference sequence). The CDR3 DNA reads TGTGCCAGCAGCTTGTATAGCAGGGGGTCCACGGGTGGCTACACCTTC. This gives the protein CASSLYSRGSTGGYTF.

The chain is built from TRBV5-1 and TRBJ2-7; perhaps TRBD1 as D (5 bases). CDR3 length equals 14 residues. Trimming took off 1 base at V and 1 base at J, with 9 bases between the two ends. Looked up from germline, CDR1 is SGHRS and CDR2 is YFSETQ. CDR3: CASSLSGASYEQYF. For the CDR3, the DNA is TGCGCCAGCAGCTTGTCTGGGGCGTCCTACGAGCAGTACTTC.

The V and J genes are TRBV6-6 and TRBJ1-1, with a possible D match to TRBD1 (5 bases). Trimming removed 4 bases from V and 5 bases from J, with 14 bases in between. Germline V lookup: CDR1 MNHNY, CDR2 SVGAGI (reference sequence). CDR3 length: 14 residues. In DNA, the CDR3 is TGTGCCAGCAGTTTACAGGTCGCCCGGACTGAAGCTTTCTTT. Protein sequence: CASSLQVARTEAFF.

The V call is TRBV28, the J call TRBJ1-5; 8 bases are shared with TRBD1. Trimming took 6 bases from V and 4 from J; bases not matched to a gene: 8. The CDR3 spans 15 residues. CDR1 MDHEN and CDR2 SYDVKM come from the germline V gene. DNA of the CDR3: TGTGCCAGCAGCAAAAGGGACAGGTTAAATCAGCCCCAGCATTTT. Translation: CASSKRDRLNQPQHF. The full variable domain, in which reference TRBV28 and TRBJ1-5 provide the parts outside the CDR3, is DVKVTQSSRYLVKRTGEKVFLECVQDMDHENMFWYRQDPGLGLRLIYFSYDVKMKEKGDIPEGYSVSREKKERFSLILESASTNQTSMYLCASSKRDRLNQPQHFGDGTRLSIL.